This T cell receptor beta chain was recovered during a study of T cell responses to AZD1222 COVID-19 vaccine. Study results and limitations: Unmutated variant regions are reportedly the target of nearly half of TCRs that are spike-specific.

Worth noting for this clone: The antigen is unknown.

The CDR3 extends over 11 amino acids. Germline CDR1 and CDR2: SNHLY and FYNNEI. Trimming left V 6 bases short and J 11 bases short, with 12 bases between. The repertoire was sequenced with immunoSEQ multiplex PCR; TCRdb's copy has only in-frame clones and lacks some. The table includes tens of thousands of clones, approximately 85% detected once. Sequencing was performed on peripheral blood, taken on day 0 of MenACWY control vaccination. This chain joins TRBV2 and TRBJ2-3, with D possibly being TRBD1 or TRBD2 (6 bases each). This TCR derives from an adult in good health. The CDR3 loop reads CASSRGAGQYF. Written as DNA, the CDR3 is TGTGCCAGCAGCAGGGGAGCGGGGCAGTATTTT.